Below, 17 T cell receptor beta chains from the same sample are listed, as sequenced in a study of blood T cell repertoires in COVID-19. Produced via immunoSEQ multiplex PCR; TCRdb's table is partial and in-frame only. The sample carries 200,000 to 250,000 clones, approximately 80% recorded once. Sequencing input: peripheral blood. Receptor source: a human donor in a cohort sampled during active COVID-19.

V gene TRBV3-1 (or the pseudogene TRBV3-2) combines with J gene TRBJ2-1; possibly TRBD2 for D (8 bases). This CDR3 spans 17 amino acids. V was clipped by 1 base and J by 7 bases, with 20 bases between them. The germline gives CDR1 LGHDT, CDR2 YNNKEL (reference sequence). CDR3 residues: CASSQVLAASRGNEQFF. For the CDR3, the DNA is TGTGCCAGCAGCCAAGTACTAGCGGCGAGCAGGGGGAATGAGCAGTTCTTC.

The CDR3 here is CASLGDRAGANVLTF. The CDR3 nucleotides read TGTGCCAGTCTGGGCGACAGGGCCGGGGCCAACGTCCTGACTTTC. This rearrangement joins TRBV19 to TRBJ2-6; 7 nucleotides align to TRBD1. With 8 bases clipped from V and 4 bases from J, the junction kept 8 bases outside the gene matches. The CDR3 extends over 15 amino acids. The germline V gene encodes CDR1 LNHDA and CDR2 SQIVND (reference sequence).

CDR3 nucleotide sequence: TGTGCCAGCAGATTAGGTTCTAGCGGCAAAAACATTCAGTACTTC. Encoded protein: CASRLGSSGKNIQYF. The chain carries TRBV27 and TRBJ2-4, with 7 bases identical to TRBD2. The germline CDR1 and CDR2 sequences are MNHEY and SMNVEV (reference sequence). CDR3 size: 15 residues. Germline trimming cut 6 bases from V and 3 bases from J; bases unmatched to any gene: 8.

This clone has just a few counts. The CDR3 DNA reads as TGCGCCAGCAGCTCGGGACAGGAGGAAGCTTTCTTT. It specifies CASSSGQEEAFF. This chain connects TRBV5-1 to TRBJ1-1; TRBD1 matches at 8 bases. The V gene's germline CDR1 is SGHRS and CDR2 YFSETQ. The V gene end was trimmed by 3 bases and the J gene end by 8 bases; junction bases not matched to a gene: 3. CDR3 size: 12 residues.

This chain connects TRBV15 to TRBJ2-7; tentative D call: TRBD2 (6 bases). The germline V and J ends were trimmed by 0 bases and 7 bases, with 10 bases remaining between them. This CDR3 is 13 amino acids long. Germline V gives CDR1 LNHNV, CDR2 YYDKDF (reference sequence). CDR3 region: CATSREGGLEQYF. CDR3 sequence (DNA): TGTGCCACCAGCAGAGAAGGAGGGTTGGAGCAGTACTTC.

CDR3 protein: CASSLPTRTAGETQYF. CDR3 coding DNA: TGTGCCAGCAGCTTGCCCACTAGGACGGCGGGGGAGACCCAGTACTTC. This rearrangement joins TRBV5-6 to TRBJ2-5; weak D call: TRBD2 (6 bases). Germline values: CDR1 SGHDT, CDR2 YYEEEE. The CDR3 totals 16 residues. Between the trimmed V and J ends, which lost 1 base and 5 bases, there was a span of 18 bases.

The chain has TRBV19 and TRBJ1-1, with D possibly being TRBD1 (5 bases). With 6 bases removed from V and 6 bases from J, the gap between germline ends came to 20 bases. The CDR3 extends over 15 amino acids. Germline V CDR1 and CDR2: LNHDA, SQIVND (reference sequence). This chain's CDR3 is CASSPLDMSYPEAFF. CDR3 in DNA: TGTGCCAGTAGCCCCTTGGACATGTCCTACCCTGAAGCTTTCTTT.

This chain links TRBV6-4 with TRBJ1-2; D might be TRBD1 (5 bases). In germline, CDR1 is MRHNA, CDR2 SNTAGT. The CDR3 has 13 amino acids. V was clipped by 0 bases and J by 6 bases, with 8 bases between them. The CDR3 spells CASSDSQGNGYTF. The DNA of the CDR3 is TGTGCCAGCAGTGACTCGCAGGGAAATGGCTACACCTTC.

The rearrangement uses TRBV2 and TRBJ1-5, with D tentatively TRBD1 (5 bases). Germline V gene data show CDR1 as SNHLY and CDR2 as FYNNEI. The CDR3 length is 14 residues. The V and J ends lost 5 bases and 3 bases respectively, with 11 bases between them. The CDR3 sequence: CASSTRVPNQPQHF. In DNA, the CDR3 is TGTGCCAGCAGTACCAGGGTCCCCAATCAGCCCCAGCATTTT.

With respect to this clone: Additional DNA sequences in this sample encode the identical CDR3. The chain has TRBV24-1 and TRBJ2-3, with 8 bases lining up with TRBD2. The V gene end was trimmed by 5 bases and the J gene end by 0 bases; junction bases not matched to a gene: 3. The CDR3 loop spans 15 amino acids. Germline CDR1 is KGHDR and CDR2 is SFDVKD. The CDR3 sequence: CATSAASGSTDTQYF. The CDR3 nucleotides are TGTGCCACCAGTGCAGCTAGCGGGAGCACAGATACGCAGTATTTT.

This chain links TRBV11-3 with TRBJ2-5; 9 bases map to TRBD2. V shed 0 bases, J shed 2 bases, and the junction held 7 bases outside the gene matches. Germline lookup yields CDR1 SGHNT and CDR2 YENEEA. The CDR3 runs 17 residues. CDR3 residues: CASSLEGSGSYQETQYF. The CDR3 DNA sequence: TGTGCCAGCAGCTTAGAGGGTAGCGGGAGCTATCAAGAGACCCAGTACTTC.

The V call is TRBV28, the J call TRBJ2-5, with 7 bases fitting TRBD2. This CDR3 has 15 amino acids. The junction had 5 bases not matched to a gene; V was cut back by 2 bases and J by 2 bases. The germline gives CDR1 MDHEN, CDR2 SYDVKM. CDR3 nucleotides: TGTGCCAGCAGTTTAGGATCTAGCGGACAAGAGACCCAGTACTTC. Translating gives CASSLGSSGQETQYF. Full variable domain (missing parts from reference TRBV28 and TRBJ2-5): DVKVTQSSRYLVKRTGEKVFLECVQDMDHENMFWYRQDPGLGLRLIYFSYDVKMKEKGDIPEGYSVSREKKERFSLILESASTNQTSMYLCASSLGSSGQETQYFGPGTRLLVL.

This clone has just a few counts. This CDR3 reads CASSRPGQLYEQYF. In DNA, the CDR3 is TGTGCCAGTAGCAGGCCGGGACAGCTCTACGAGCAGTACTTC. V gene TRBV19 combines with J gene TRBJ2-7; 7 bases align to TRBD1. The junction had 8 bases not matched to a gene; V was cut back by 6 bases and J by 3 bases. This CDR3 is 14 amino acids long. Germline lookup yields CDR1 LNHDA and CDR2 SQIVND (reference sequence).

This rearrangement joins TRBV28 to TRBJ2-1, with D tentatively TRBD2 (5 bases). Germline values: CDR1 MDHEN, CDR2 SYDVKM. V was clipped by 7 bases and J by 6 bases, with 19 bases between them. The CDR3 is 15 amino acids. In DNA form, the CDR3 reads TGTGCCAGCACCTGGACTCTGGCCCCGGGCAATGAGCAGTTCTTC. Protein: CASTWTLAPGNEQFF.

As concerns this clone: The junction differs from germline at one of its ends, possibly a read error. The rearrangement uses TRBV15 and TRBJ1-1, with D possibly matching TRBD1 (5 bases). CDR1 and CDR2 (germline): LNHNV, YYDKDF (reference sequence). This CDR3 has 12 amino acids. The CDR3 region is CATSSPLSIGGF. Written as DNA, the CDR3 is TGTGCCACCAGCAGCCCCTTATCAATCGGGGGTTTT.

This clone was observed a single time. The chain recombines TRBV6-5 with TRBJ1-1; 8 positions agree with TRBD1. The germline gives CDR1 MNHEY, CDR2 SVGAGI. Losses at the gene ends were 9 bases for V and 3 bases for J; bases not matched to a gene: 9. CDR3 size: 14 residues. This CDR3 is CASGQGLKDTEAFF. The DNA for the CDR3 is TGTGCCAGTGGACAGGGCCTGAAGGACACTGAAGCTTTCTTT.

This clone was seen a handful of times. The chain is built from TRBV2 and TRBJ2-2, with 11 nucleotides matching TRBD2. CDR1 is SNHLY, CDR2 FYNNEI, per germline. The ends lost 1 base at V and 3 bases at J; junction bases unmatched: 4. The CDR3 loop spans 17 amino acids. The CDR3 DNA follows: TGTGCCAGCAGTGAAGTCGTAGCGGGGGGGTACACCGGGGAGCTGTTTTTT. It is translated as CASSEVVAGGYTGELFF.